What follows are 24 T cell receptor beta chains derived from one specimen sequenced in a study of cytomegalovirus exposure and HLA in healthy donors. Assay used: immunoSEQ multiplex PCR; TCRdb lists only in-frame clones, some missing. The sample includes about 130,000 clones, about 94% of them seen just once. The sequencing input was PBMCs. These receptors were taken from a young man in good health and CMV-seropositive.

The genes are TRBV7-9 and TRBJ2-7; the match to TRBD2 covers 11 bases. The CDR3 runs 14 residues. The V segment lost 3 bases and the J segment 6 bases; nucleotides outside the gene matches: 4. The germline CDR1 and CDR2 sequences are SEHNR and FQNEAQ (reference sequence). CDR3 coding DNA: TGTGCCAGCAGCTTTAGCGGGAGGGGCGGCGAGCAGTACTTC. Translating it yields CASSFSGRGGEQYF.

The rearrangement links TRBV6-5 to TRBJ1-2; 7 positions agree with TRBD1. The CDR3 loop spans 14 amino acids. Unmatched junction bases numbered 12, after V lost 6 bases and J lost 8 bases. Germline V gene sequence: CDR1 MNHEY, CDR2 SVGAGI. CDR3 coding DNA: TGTGCCAGCAGGTCACAGGGGAGGTCAGGCGGCTACACCTTC. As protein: CASRSQGRSGGYTF.

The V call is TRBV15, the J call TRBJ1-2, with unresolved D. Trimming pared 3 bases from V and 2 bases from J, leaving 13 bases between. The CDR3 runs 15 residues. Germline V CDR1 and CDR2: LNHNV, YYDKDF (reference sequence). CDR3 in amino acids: CATSRGAGANYGYTF. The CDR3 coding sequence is TGTGCCACCAGCAGGGGAGCGGGCGCAAACTATGGCTACACCTTC. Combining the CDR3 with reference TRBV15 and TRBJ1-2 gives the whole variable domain DAMVIQNPRYQVTQFGKPVTLSCSQTLNHNVMYWYQQKSSQAPKLLFHYYDKDFNNEADTPDNFQSRRPNTSFCFLDIRSPGLGDTAMYLCATSRGAGANYGYTFGSGTRLTVV.

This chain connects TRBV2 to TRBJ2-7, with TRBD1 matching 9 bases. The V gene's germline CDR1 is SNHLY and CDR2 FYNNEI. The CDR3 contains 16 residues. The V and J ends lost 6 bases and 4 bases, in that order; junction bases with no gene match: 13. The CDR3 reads CASSLTRGTGSYEQYF. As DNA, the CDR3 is TGTGCCAGCAGCCTAACCCGCGGGACAGGGTCTTACGAGCAGTACTTC.

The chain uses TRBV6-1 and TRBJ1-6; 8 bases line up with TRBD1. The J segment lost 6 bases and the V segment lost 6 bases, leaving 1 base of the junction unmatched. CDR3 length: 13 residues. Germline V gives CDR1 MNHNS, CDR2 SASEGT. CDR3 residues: CASRGQGNSPLHF. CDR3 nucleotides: TGTGCCAGCAGAGGACAGGGTAATTCACCCCTCCACTTT.

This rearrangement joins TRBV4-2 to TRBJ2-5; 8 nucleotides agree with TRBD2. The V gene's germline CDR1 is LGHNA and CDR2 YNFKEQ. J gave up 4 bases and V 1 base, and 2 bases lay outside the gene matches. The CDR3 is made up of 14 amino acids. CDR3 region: CASSQGAGGETQYF. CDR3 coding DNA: TGTGCCAGCAGCCAAGGTGCGGGGGGAGAGACCCAGTACTTC.

The CDR3 DNA sequence: TGTGCCAGTAGTCTTGCAGGGAACACTGAAGCTTTCTTT. Its translation is CASSLAGNTEAFF. The chain couples TRBV19 to TRBJ1-1; D remains ambiguous. Trimming took off 5 bases at V and 1 base at J, with 8 bases between the two ends. CDR1 LNHDA and CDR2 SQIVND come from the germline V gene (reference sequence). CDR3 size: 13 residues.

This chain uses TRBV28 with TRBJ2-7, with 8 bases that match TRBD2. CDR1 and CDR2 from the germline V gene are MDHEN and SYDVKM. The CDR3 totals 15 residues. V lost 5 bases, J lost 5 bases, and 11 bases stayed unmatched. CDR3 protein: CASSPAGTRLHEQYF. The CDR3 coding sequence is TGTGCCAGCAGTCCCGCCGGGACTAGACTCCACGAGCAGTACTTC.

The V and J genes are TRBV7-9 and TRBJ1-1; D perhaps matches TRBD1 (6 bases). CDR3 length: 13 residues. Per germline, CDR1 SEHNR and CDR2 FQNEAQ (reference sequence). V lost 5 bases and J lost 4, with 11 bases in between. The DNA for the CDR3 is TGTGCCAGCAGCGCGGGGGCGACCACTGAAGCTTTCTTT. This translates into CASSAGATTEAFF.

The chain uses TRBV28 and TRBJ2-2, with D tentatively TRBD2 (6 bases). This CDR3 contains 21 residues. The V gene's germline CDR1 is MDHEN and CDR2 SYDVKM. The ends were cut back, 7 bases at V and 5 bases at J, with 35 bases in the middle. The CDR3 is CASTYPKSRLVQRDRTGELFF. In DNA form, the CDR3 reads TGTGCCAGCACCTACCCGAAAAGCCGACTAGTGCAACGGGATCGGACCGGGGAGCTGTTTTTT.

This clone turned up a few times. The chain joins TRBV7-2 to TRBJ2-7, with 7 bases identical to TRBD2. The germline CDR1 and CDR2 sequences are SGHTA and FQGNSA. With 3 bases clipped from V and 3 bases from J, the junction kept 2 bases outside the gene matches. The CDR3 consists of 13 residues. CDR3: CASSFSSGYEQYF. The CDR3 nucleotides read TGTGCCAGCAGCTTTTCTAGCGGCTACGAGCAGTACTTC.

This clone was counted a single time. Written as DNA, the CDR3 is TGTGCCAGCAGCGTAGATAGCGGGAGTCTCTCCGGGGAGCTGTTTTTT. This encodes CASSVDSGSLSGELFF. This chain uses TRBV9 with TRBJ2-2; 9 bases are a match to TRBD2. Germline loops: CDR1 SGDLS, CDR2 YYNGEE. The CDR3 loop spans 16 amino acids. With 0 bases clipped from V and 6 bases from J, the junction kept 6 bases outside the gene matches.

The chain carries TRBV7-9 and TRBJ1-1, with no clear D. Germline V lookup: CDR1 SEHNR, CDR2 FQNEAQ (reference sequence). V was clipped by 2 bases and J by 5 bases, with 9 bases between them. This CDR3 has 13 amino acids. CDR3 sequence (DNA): TGTGCCAGCAGCTTATCGGGAGAGACTGAAGCTTTCTTT. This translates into CASSLSGETEAFF. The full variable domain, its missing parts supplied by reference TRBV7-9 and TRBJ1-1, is DTGVSQNPRHKITKRGQNVTFRCDPISEHNRLYWYRQTLGQGPEFLTYFQNEAQLEKSRLLSDRFSAERPKGSFSTLEIQRTEQGDSAMYLCASSLSGETEAFFGQGTRLTVV.

CDR3 sequence (DNA): TGTGCTAGTGGTTTGGTAGGTAGCGGGAGTTCCTACAATGAGCAGTTCTTC. Its translation is CASGLVGSGSSYNEQFF. V and J are TRBV12-5 and TRBJ2-1; 9 positions match TRBD2. V gave up 0 bases and J gave up 1 base; unmatched junction bases: 4. There are 17 residues in the CDR3. Germline-derived CDR1 and CDR2 are LGHNT and FRNRAP.

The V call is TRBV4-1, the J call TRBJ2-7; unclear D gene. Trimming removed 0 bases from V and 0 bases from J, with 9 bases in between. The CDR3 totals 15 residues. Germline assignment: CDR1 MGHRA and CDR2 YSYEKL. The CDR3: CASSQDVYASYEQYF. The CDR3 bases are TGCGCCAGCAGCCAAGATGTCTACGCCTCCTACGAGCAGTACTTC.

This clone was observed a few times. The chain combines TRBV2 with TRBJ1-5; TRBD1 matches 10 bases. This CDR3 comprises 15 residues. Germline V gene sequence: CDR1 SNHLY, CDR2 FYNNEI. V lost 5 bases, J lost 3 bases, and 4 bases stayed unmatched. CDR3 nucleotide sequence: TGTGCCAGCAGTCCGGGACAGGGGTTCAATCAGCCCCAGCATTTT. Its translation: CASSPGQGFNQPQHF. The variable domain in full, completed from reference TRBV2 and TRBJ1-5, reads EPEVTQTPSHQVTQMGQEVILRCVPISNHLYFYWYRQILGQKVEFLVSFYNNEISEKSEIFDDQFSVERPDGSNFTLKIRSTKLEDSAMYFCASSPGQGFNQPQHFGDGTRLSIL.

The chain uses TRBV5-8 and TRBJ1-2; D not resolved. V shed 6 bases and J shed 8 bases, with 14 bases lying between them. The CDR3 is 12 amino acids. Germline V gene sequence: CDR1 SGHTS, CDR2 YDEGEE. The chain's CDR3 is CASTRGTRGYTF. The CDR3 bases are TGTGCCAGCACCCGGGGTACTCGAGGCTACACCTTC.

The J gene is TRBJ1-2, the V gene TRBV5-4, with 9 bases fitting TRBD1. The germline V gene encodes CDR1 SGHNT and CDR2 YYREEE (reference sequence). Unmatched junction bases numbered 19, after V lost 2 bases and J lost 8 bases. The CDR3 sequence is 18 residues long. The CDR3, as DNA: TGTGCCAGCAGCTTAAAGACCGGGACAGGGATGAATGGACAAGGCTACACCTTC. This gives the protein CASSLKTGTGMNGQGYTF.

The CDR3 region is CASSSGTGVGEQYF. CDR3 in DNA: TGTGCCAGCAGTTCGGGGACAGGGGTGGGCGAGCAGTACTTC. The gene calls are TRBV28 and TRBJ2-7, with 10 positions matching TRBD1. The J segment lost 6 bases and the V segment lost 4 bases, leaving 6 bases of the junction unmatched. The germline V gene has CDR1 MDHEN and CDR2 SYDVKM. CDR3 length equals 14 residues.

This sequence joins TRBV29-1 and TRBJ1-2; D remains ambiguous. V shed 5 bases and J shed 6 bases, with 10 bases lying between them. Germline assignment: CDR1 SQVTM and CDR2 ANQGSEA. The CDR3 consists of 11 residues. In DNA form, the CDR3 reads TGCAGCGTTCGGGGAGAGCATGGCTACACCTTC. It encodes CSVRGEHGYTF.

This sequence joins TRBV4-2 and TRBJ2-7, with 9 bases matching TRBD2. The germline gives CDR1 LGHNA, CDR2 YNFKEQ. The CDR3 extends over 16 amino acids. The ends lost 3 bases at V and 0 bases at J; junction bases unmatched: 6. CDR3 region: CASSQANSGSSYEQYF. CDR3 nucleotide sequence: TGTGCCAGCAGCCAGGCGAATAGCGGGAGCTCCTACGAGCAGTACTTC.

CDR3 sequence (DNA): TGCGCCAGCAGTCGAGTTCCGGGACAGGGGGCTGAGACCCAGTACTTC. Amino acids: CASSRVPGQGAETQYF. This chain links TRBV4-1 with TRBJ2-5; TRBD1 matches at 12 bases. Germline CDR1 reads MGHRA; CDR2 reads YSYEKL. With 6 bases clipped from V and 5 bases from J, the junction kept 10 bases outside the gene matches. CDR3 length: 16 residues.

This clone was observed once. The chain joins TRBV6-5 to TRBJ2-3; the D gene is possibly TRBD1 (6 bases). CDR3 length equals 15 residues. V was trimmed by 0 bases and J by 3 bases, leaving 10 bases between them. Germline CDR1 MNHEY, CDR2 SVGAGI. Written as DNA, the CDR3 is TGTGCCAGCAGTTACTCGGGGGCGCGTACAGATACGCAGTATTTT. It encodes CASSYSGARTDTQYF.

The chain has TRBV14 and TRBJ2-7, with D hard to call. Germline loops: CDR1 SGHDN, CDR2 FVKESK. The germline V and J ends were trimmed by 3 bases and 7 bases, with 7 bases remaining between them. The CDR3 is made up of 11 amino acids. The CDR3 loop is CASSHGLEQYF. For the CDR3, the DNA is TGTGCCAGCAGCCATGGGCTGGAGCAGTACTTC.